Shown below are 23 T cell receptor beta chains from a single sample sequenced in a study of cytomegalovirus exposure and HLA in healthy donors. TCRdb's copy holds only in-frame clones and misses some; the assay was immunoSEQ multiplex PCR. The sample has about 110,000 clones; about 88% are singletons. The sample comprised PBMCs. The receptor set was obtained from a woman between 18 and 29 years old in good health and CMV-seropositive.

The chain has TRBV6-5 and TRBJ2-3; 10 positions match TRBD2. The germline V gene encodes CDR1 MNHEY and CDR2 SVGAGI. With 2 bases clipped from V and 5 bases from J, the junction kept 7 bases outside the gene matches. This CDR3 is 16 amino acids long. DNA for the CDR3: TGTGCCAGCAGTTACGCCGGGACTAGCGACGAAGATACGCAGTATTTT. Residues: CASSYAGTSDEDTQYF.

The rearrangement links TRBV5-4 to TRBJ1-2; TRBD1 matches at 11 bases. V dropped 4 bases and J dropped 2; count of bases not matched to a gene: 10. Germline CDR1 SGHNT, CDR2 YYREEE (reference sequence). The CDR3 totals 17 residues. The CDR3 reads CASSVPGQGERNYGYTF. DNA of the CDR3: TGTGCCAGCAGCGTCCCGGGACAGGGGGAAAGGAACTATGGCTACACCTTC.

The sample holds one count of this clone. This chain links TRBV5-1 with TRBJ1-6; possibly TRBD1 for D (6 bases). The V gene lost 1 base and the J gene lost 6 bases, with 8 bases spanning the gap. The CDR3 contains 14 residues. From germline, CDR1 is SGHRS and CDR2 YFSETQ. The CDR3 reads CASSLQGRNSPLHF. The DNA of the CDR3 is TGCGCCAGCAGCTTGCAGGGGCGTAATTCACCCCTCCACTTT.

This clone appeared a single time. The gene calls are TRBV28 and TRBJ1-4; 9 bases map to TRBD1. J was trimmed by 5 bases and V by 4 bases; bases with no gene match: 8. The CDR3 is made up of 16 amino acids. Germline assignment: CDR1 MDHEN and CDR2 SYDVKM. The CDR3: CASSSPNRGRNEKLFF. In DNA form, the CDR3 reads TGTGCCAGCAGTTCTCCTAACAGGGGGCGGAATGAAAAACTGTTTTTT.

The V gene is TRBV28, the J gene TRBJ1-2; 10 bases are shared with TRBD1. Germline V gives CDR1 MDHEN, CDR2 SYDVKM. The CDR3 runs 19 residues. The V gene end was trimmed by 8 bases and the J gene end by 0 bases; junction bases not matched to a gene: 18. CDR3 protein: CASFTLDRTGGRTNYGYTF. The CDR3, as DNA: TGTGCCAGCTTTACTCTTGACCGGACAGGGGGGAGAACTAACTATGGCTACACCTTC.

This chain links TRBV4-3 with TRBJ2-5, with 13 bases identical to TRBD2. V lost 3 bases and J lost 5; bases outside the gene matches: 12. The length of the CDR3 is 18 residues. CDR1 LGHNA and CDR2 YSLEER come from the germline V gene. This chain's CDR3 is CASSQQLAGGSPSETQYF. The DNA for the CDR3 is TGCGCCAGCAGCCAGCAACTAGCGGGGGGGAGCCCTTCGGAGACCCAGTACTTC.

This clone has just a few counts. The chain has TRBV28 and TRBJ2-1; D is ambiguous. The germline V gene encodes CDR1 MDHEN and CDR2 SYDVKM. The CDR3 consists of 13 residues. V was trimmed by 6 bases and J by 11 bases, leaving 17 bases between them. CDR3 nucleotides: TGTGCCAGCAGCTCCACCGTCACAGAGAAGCAGTTCTTC. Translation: CASSSTVTEKQFF.

DNA for the CDR3: TGCGCCAGCAGCTTCTCAACTCCAACTAATGAAAAACTGTTTTTT. It specifies CASSFSTPTNEKLFF. The rearrangement links TRBV5-1 to TRBJ1-4, with D unclear. The V gene lost 2 bases and the J gene lost 0 bases, with 8 bases spanning the gap. Germline V gene sequence: CDR1 SGHRS, CDR2 YFSETQ. The CDR3 extends over 15 amino acids.

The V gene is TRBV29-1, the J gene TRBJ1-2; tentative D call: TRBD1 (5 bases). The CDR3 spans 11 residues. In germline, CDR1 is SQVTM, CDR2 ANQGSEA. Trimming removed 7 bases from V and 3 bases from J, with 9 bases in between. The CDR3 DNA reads TGCAGCGGAGGAGGGGACTATGGCTACACCTTC. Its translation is CSGGGDYGYTF.

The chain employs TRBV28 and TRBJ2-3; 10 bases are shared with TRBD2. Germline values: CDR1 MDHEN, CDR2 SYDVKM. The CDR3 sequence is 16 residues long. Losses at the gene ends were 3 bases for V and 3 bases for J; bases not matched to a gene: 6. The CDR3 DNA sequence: TGTGCCAGCAGTTTCCAAGCGGGGGGGCTAACAGATACGCAGTATTTT. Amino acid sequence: CASSFQAGGLTDTQYF.

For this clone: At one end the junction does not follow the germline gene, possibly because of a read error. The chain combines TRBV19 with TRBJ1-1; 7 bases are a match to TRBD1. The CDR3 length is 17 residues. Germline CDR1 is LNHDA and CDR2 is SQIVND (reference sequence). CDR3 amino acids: CASSPFITGTANNEAFF. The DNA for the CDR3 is TGTGCCAGTAGTCCCTTCATTACCGGGACAGCGAACAATGAAGCTTTCTTT.

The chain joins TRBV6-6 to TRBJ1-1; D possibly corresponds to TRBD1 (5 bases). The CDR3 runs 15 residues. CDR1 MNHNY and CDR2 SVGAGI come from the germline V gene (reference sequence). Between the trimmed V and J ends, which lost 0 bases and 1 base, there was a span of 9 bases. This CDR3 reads CASSYSGATNTEAFF. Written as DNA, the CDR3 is TGTGCCAGCAGTTACTCAGGGGCGACGAACACTGAAGCTTTCTTT.

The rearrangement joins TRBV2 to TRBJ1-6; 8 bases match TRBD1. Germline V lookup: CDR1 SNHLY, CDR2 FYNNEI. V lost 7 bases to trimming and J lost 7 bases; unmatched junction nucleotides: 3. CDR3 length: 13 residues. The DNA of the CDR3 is TGTGCCAGCACGGACAGGGAGAATTCACCCCTCCACTTT. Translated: CASTDRENSPLHF.

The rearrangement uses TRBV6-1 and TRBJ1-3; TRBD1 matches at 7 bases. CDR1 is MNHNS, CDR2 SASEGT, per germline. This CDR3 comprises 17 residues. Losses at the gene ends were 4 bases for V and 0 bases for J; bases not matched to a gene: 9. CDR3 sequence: CASSGRTGPSSGNTIYF. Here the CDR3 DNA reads TGTGCCAGCAGTGGACGGACAGGCCCTTCCTCTGGAAACACCATATATTTT.

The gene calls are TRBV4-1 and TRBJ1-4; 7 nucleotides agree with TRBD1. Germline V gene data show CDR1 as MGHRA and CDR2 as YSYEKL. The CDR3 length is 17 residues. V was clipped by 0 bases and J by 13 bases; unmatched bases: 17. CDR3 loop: CASSQDSPTGTSVGLFF. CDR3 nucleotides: TGCGCCAGCAGCCAAGATTCCCCGACAGGGACGAGTGTCGGACTGTTTTTT.

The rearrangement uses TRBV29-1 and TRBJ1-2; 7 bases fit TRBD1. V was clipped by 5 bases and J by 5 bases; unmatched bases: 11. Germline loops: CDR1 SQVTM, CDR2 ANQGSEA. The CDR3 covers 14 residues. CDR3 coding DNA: TGCAGCGTTTCCGGCCGGGACAGCTCTTATGGCTACACCTTC. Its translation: CSVSGRDSSYGYTF.

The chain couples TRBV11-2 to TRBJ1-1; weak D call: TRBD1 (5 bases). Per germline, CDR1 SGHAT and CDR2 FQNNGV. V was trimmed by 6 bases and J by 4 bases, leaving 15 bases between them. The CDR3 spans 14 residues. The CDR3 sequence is CASRPLGGATEAFF. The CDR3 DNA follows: TGTGCCAGCAGGCCTTTGGGGGGAGCCACTGAAGCTTTCTTT.

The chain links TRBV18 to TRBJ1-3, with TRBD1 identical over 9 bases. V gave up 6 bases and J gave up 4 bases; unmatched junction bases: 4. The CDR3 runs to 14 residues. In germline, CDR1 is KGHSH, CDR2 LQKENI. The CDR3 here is CASSGQGNGNTIYF. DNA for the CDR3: TGTGCCAGCTCGGGACAGGGAAACGGAAACACCATATATTTT.

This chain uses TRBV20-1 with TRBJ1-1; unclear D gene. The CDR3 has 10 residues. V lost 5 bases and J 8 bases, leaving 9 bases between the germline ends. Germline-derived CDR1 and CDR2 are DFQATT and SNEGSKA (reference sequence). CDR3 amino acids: CSAAREEAFF. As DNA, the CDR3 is TGCAGTGCTGCCCGGGAGGAAGCTTTCTTT.

In DNA, the CDR3 is TGTGCCAGCTCACCCGTGAGCTCCTACGAGCAGTACTTC. Translation gives CASSPVSSYEQYF. The rearrangement links TRBV18 to TRBJ2-7; D gene uncertain. The CDR3 is 13 amino acids. In germline, CDR1 is KGHSH, CDR2 LQKENI. V was trimmed by 3 bases and J by 0 bases, leaving 6 bases between them.

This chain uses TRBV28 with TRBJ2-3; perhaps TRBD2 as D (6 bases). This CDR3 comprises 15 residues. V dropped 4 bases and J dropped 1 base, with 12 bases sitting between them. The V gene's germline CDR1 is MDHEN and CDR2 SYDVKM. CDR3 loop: CASSSYRERTDTQYF. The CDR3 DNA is TGTGCCAGCAGTTCCTATCGGGAGCGCACAGATACGCAGTATTTT.

The CDR3 protein is CASSERGGSGANVLTF. CDR3 nucleotide sequence: TGTGCCAGCAGTGAACGAGGGGGCTCTGGGGCCAACGTCCTGACTTTC. V and J are TRBV6-4 and TRBJ2-6, with TRBD1 as a possible D gene (6 bases). The V end lost 3 bases, the J end lost 0 bases, and 9 bases lay between the germline ends. The CDR3 sequence is 16 residues long. Germline-derived CDR1 and CDR2 are MRHNA and SNTAGT.

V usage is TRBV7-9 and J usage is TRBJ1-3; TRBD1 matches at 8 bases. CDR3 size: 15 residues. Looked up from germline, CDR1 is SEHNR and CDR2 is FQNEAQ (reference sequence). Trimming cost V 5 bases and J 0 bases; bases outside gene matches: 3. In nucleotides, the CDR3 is TGTGCCAGCAGCCCCCAGGGGGCCTCTGGAAACACCATATATTTT. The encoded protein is CASSPQGASGNTIYF.